This TCR beta chain was recovered during a study of blood T cells in healthy people across ages. Regarding the study as a whole: Calculation of diversity from one million T cells yielded estimates considered to be underestimates. It was not possible, with unsorted PBMCs, to conclusively compare naive and antigen-experienced cells. In older individuals, TCR beta diversity per million T cells was lower, falling roughly linearly with age.

Primed by a sample-barcoded 5' primer and a J-beta primer mix, a second PCR proceeded for about 7 to 12 cycles. From the 5' RACE reads, TCRdb called clonotypes with MiXCR, one entry per CDR3 protein. The data show about 570,000 distinct CDR3 sequences, 27% seen once. A note on this clonotype: The target antigen is unknown.

Every donor contributed around 10 milliliters of peripheral blood by blood draw. V gave up 2 bases and J gave up 4 bases, with 9 bases separating them. Germline CDR1 and CDR2: SQVTM and ANQGSEA. CDR3 length equals 13 residues. The sample was blood. The clonotype was recovered from a woman in her 70s in good health. This rearrangement joins TRBV29-1 to TRBJ1-5; D is perhaps TRBD1 (5 bases). CDR3 amino acids: CSVESGGNQPQHF. The CDR3 DNA sequence: TGCAGCGTTGAATCCGGGGGGAATCAGCCCCAGCATTTT. Using reference TRBV29-1 and TRBJ1-5 for the parts outside the CDR3, the full variable domain is SAVISQKPSRDICQRGTSLTIQCQVDSQVTMMFWYRQQPGQSLTLIATANQGSEATYESGFVIDKFPISRPNLTFSTLTVSNMSPEDSSIYLCSVESGGNQPQHFGDGTRLSIL.